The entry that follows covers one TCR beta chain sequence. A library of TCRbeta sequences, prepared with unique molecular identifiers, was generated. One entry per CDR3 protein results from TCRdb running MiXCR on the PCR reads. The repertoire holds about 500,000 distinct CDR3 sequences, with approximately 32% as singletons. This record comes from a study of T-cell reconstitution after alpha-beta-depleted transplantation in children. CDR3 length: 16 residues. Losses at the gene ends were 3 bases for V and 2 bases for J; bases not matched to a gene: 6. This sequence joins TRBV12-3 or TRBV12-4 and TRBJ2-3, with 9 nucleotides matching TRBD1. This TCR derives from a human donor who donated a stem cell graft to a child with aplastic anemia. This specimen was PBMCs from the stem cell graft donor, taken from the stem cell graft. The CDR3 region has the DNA TGTGCCAGCAGTTTGGGTGGGACAGGGCCCACAGATACGCAGTATTTT. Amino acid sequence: CASSLGGTGPTDTQYF.